A single sample is the source of the 17 T cell receptor beta chains below, sequenced in a study of OX40 agonist ivuxolimab in advanced cancers. Only in-frame clones appear in the TCRdb table, and some are missing; sequencing was by immunoSEQ multiplex PCR. The profile covers roughly 60,000 clones, with around 80% appearing a single time and under 2% taken by the ten largest. Here the sequenced sample was CD4+ or CD8+ T cells sorted from blood, taken in a trial of the OX40 agonist ivuxolimab. The source is an adult with an advanced solid tumor such as melanoma, head and neck, liver or kidney cancer.

This clone was detected only once. The chain joins TRBV9 to TRBJ2-5; a possible D gene is TRBD2 (6 bases). Judging by the DNA end, TRBJ2-7 fits better; the J call may be wrong. The CDR3 consists of 11 residues. Per germline, CDR1 SGDLS and CDR2 YYNGEE. As DNA, the CDR3 is TGTGCCAGCGGGGGACTCTACGAGCAGTACTTC. This encodes CASGGLYEQYF.

This clone was seen once. This chain uses TRBV7-9 with TRBJ1-1, with TRBD1 as a possible D gene (5 bases). Germline assignment: CDR1 SEHNR and CDR2 FQNEAQ (reference sequence). The length of the CDR3 is 13 residues. Trimming removed 8 bases from V and 1 base from J, with 11 bases in between. The CDR3 DNA follows: TGTGCCAGCCAGGGCTTAAAGAACACTGAAGCTTTCTTT. It is translated as CASQGLKNTEAFF.

This chain links TRBV9 with TRBJ2-1; 11 nucleotides align to TRBD2. V trimming: 0 bases; J trimming: 5 bases; junction bases outside the gene matches: 7. Germline V gives CDR1 SGDLS, CDR2 YYNGEE. This CDR3 spans 17 amino acids. The CDR3 protein is CASSVGLAGGSNNEQFF. CDR3 nucleotide sequence: TGTGCCAGCAGCGTAGGTCTAGCGGGAGGATCTAACAATGAGCAGTTCTTC. The whole variable domain, filled in from reference TRBV9 and TRBJ2-1, reads DSGVTQTPKHLITATGQRVTLRCSPRSGDLSVYWYQQSLDQGLQFLIQYYNGEERAKGNILERFSAQQFPDLHSELNLSSLELGDSALYFCASSVGLAGGSNNEQFFGPGTRLTVL.

The V call is TRBV5-1, the J call TRBJ2-5; 9 bases align to TRBD1. Germline lookup yields CDR1 SGHRS and CDR2 YFSETQ. With V trimmed by 2 bases and J by 5 bases, 10 bases remained unmatched. The CDR3 runs to 16 residues. This chain's CDR3 is CASSLARTGGLETQYF. The DNA for the CDR3 is TGCGCCAGCAGCTTAGCTCGTACAGGGGGCTTGGAGACCCAGTACTTC.

This chain uses TRBV5-4 with TRBJ2-7, with D perhaps matching TRBD1 or TRBD2 (5 bases each). This CDR3 contains 15 residues. V lost 4 bases, J lost 2 bases, and 16 bases lay in between. Per germline, CDR1 SGHNT and CDR2 YYREEE (reference sequence). CDR3 sequence (DNA): TGTGCCAGCAGCAAGGGGCCGGACGGGACCTACGAGCAGTACTTC. Protein sequence: CASSKGPDGTYEQYF.

This clone was observed at least ten times. V is TRBV4-2 and J is TRBJ1-4; D is possibly TRBD1 (6 bases). Trimming cost V 0 bases and J 8 bases, with 10 bases left between them. The germline V gene has CDR1 LGHNA and CDR2 YNFKEQ. The CDR3 is made up of 14 amino acids. CDR3 DNA sequence: TGTGCCAGCAGCCAAGATCGGGGGCGGGAAAAACTGTTTTTT. Translation: CASSQDRGREKLFF.

The V call is TRBV27, the J call TRBJ2-5, with TRBD1 identical over 7 bases. The CDR3 is 15 amino acids. CDR1 is MNHEY and CDR2 is SMNVEV in the germline V gene (reference sequence). The trim removed 4 bases at V and 2 bases at J, leaving 7 bases unmatched. DNA for the CDR3: TGTGCCAGCAGTTCATACGACAGGGCTCAAGAGACCCAGTACTTC. Amino acid sequence: CASSSYDRAQETQYF.

V and J are TRBV6-5 and TRBJ1-6; no clear D gene. Trimming took off 4 bases at V and 5 bases at J, with 12 bases between the two ends. This CDR3 is 15 amino acids long. The germline V gene has CDR1 MNHEY and CDR2 SVGAGI. In nucleotides, the CDR3 is TGTGCCAGCAGTTCTTTCGCGTATGATAATTCACCCCTCCACTTT. Translation gives CASSSFAYDNSPLHF.

The chain recombines TRBV5-1 with TRBJ2-7; 12 bases fit TRBD1. This CDR3 contains 15 residues. The germline V gene has CDR1 SGHRS and CDR2 YFSETQ. V lost 4 bases, J lost 5 bases, and 7 bases stayed unmatched. CDR3 nucleotides: TGCGCCAGCAGCACTACCGGGACAGGGGGCGACGAGCAGTACTTC. Translated, it gives CASSTTGTGGDEQYF.

The V and J genes are TRBV4-2 and TRBJ2-7; D unclear. The CDR3 length is 17 residues. CDR1 is LGHNA and CDR2 is YNFKEQ in the germline V gene. Between the trimmed V and J ends, which lost 2 bases and 0 bases, there was a span of 17 bases. CDR3 sequence: CASSQSRDGSFSYEQYF. CDR3 nucleotides: TGTGCCAGCAGCCAATCCCGAGACGGGTCGTTCTCCTACGAGCAGTACTTC.

The chain uses TRBV29-1 and TRBJ1-2; the D is unclear. The germline CDR1 and CDR2 sequences are SQVTM and ANQGSEA. V lost 3 bases, J lost 1 base, and 6 bases lay in between. The length of the CDR3 is 12 residues. CDR3 protein: CSVERFNYGYTF. The CDR3 DNA is TGCAGCGTTGAGCGGTTTAACTATGGCTACACCTTC.

The chain carries TRBV6-6 and TRBJ1-5; TRBD1 aligns across 7 bases. V shed 0 bases and J 5 bases; nucleotides not matched to a gene: 4. The CDR3 runs 15 residues. CDR1 and CDR2 (germline): MNHNY, SVGAGI (reference sequence). The CDR3, as DNA: TGTGCCAGCAGTTACTCCCAGGGGGGGGATCAGCCCCAGCATTTT. Translated: CASSYSQGGDQPQHF.

V usage is TRBV5-1 and J usage is TRBJ2-2; tentative D call: TRBD1 (6 bases). The CDR3 consists of 15 residues. Trimming removed 0 bases at V and 1 base at J, with 7 bases between. CDR1 and CDR2 (germline): SGHRS, YFSETQ. CDR3 amino acids: CASSLGQENTGELFF. DNA of the CDR3: TGCGCCAGCAGCTTGGGACAGGAGAACACCGGGGAGCTGTTTTTT.

V and J are TRBV10-1 and TRBJ1-1, with D perhaps TRBD1 (5 bases). Germline CDR1 WNHNN, CDR2 SYGVQD (reference sequence). The V end was cut by 2 bases, the J end by 6 bases, with 10 bases between. This CDR3 spans 13 amino acids. In nucleotides, the CDR3 is TGCGCCAGCAGTGAGAGTGGGGCGGCTGAAGCTTTCTTT. Protein: CASSESGAAEAFF.

J is TRBJ1-1 and V is TRBV7-8; 8 nucleotides agree with TRBD1. V trimming: 5 bases; J trimming: 6 bases; junction bases outside the gene matches: 14. Germline-derived CDR1 and CDR2 are SGHVS and FQNEAQ. The CDR3 has 16 amino acids. CDR3 protein: CASSPWTGTSSPEAFF. CDR3 in DNA: TGTGCCAGCAGCCCGTGGACAGGGACAAGTTCCCCTGAAGCTTTCTTT. The full variable domain, its missing parts supplied by reference TRBV7-8 and TRBJ1-1, is GAGVSQSPRYKVAKRGQDVALRCDPISGHVSLFWYQQALGQGPEFLTYFQNEAQLDKSGLPSDRFFAERPEGSVSTLKIQRTQQEDSAVYLCASSPWTGTSSPEAFFGQGTRLTVV.

This clone has at least ten counts. The rearrangement links TRBV2 to TRBJ2-5; 12 nucleotides align to TRBD2. Germline-derived CDR1 and CDR2 are SNHLY and FYNNEI. After removal of 7 bases from V and 4 bases from J, the junction contained 4 bases not matched to a gene. CDR3 length: 14 amino acids. DNA for the CDR3: TGTGCCAGCAAGCCTAGCGGGGGGGGAGAGACCCAGTACTTC. Amino acid sequence: CASKPSGGGETQYF.

Concerning this clone: Other DNA sequences in this specimen translate into the identical CDR3. The V gene is TRBV5-1, the J gene TRBJ1-2; maybe TRBD1 (6 bases). CDR1 is SGHRS and CDR2 is YFSETQ in the germline V gene. V was shortened by 1 base and J by 4 bases, with 11 bases between the two germline ends. The CDR3 spans 14 residues. Here the CDR3 DNA reads TGCGCCAGCAGCTTGCTGGACAGCAGCTATGGCTACACCTTC. It translates to CASSLLDSSYGYTF.